Listed here are 8 T cell receptor beta chains from one sample, sequenced in a study of tumor-infiltrating lymphocytes in primary liver carcinoma. Constant-region priming of around 500 ng total RNA yielded TCR beta cDNA. What produced the TCR beta libraries was three nested multiplex PCR rounds using slightly modified ARM-PCR. TRBV1-TRBV30 forward primers and a C-beta reverse primer were used in the first two PCR rounds, which each ran for around 10 cycles. TCRdb fed the multiplex PCR reads into MiXCR, producing one record per CDR3 protein. Seen here are 330,000 or so distinct CDR3 sequences, approximately 65% observed once, and the top ten hold under 8.5%. Alongside blood RNA obtained from unsorted whole blood, germline DNA was also extracted. Sequenced input: peripheral blood. Source of these receptors: a man aged 35-49 years with primary liver carcinoma and hepatitis B virus infection.

Turning to this clonotype: The junction and the germline gene differ at one end; a read error may be behind it. The genes are TRBV6-6 and TRBJ2-7; 11 nucleotides align to TRBD2. The V gene's germline CDR1 is MNHNY and CDR2 SVGAGI (reference sequence). CDR3 length: 15 residues. The CDR3 DNA reads as TGTACCAGCAGGGCTACTAGCGGGAGTTTATACGAGCAGTACTTC. Amino acids: CTSRATSGSLYEQYF.

In regard to this clonotype: This sequence may be a read error, since a much larger clone differs from it by one base. This chain connects TRBV6-1 to TRBJ2-7, with 8 bases aligning to TRBD2. V lost 4 bases to trimming and J lost 5 bases; unmatched junction nucleotides: 13. Germline CDR1 is MNHNS and CDR2 is SASEGT. The CDR3 is 16 residues long. The CDR3 here is CASSAHGVAGLHEQYF. The CDR3 bases are TGTGCCAGCAGTGCTCATGGGGTAGCGGGACTTCACGAGCAGTACTTC.

The rearrangement uses TRBV28 and TRBJ2-1, with 10 bases that match TRBD1. Germline V gene lookup returns CDR1 MDHEN and CDR2 SYDVKM. V was pared by 3 bases and J by 4 bases, with 6 bases of the junction left unmatched. The CDR3 runs 16 residues. The CDR3 sequence: CASSFPGQGPYNEQFF. Written as DNA, the CDR3 is TGTGCCAGCAGTTTTCCGGGACAGGGGCCATACAATGAGCAGTTCTTC. Full variable domain (outside the CDR3, taken from reference TRBV28 and TRBJ2-1): DVKVTQSSRYLVKRTGEKVFLECVQDMDHENMFWYRQDPGLGLRLIYFSYDVKMKEKGDIPEGYSVSREKKERFSLILESASTNQTSMYLCASSFPGQGPYNEQFFGPGTRLTVL.

Worth noting for this clonotype: The junction and the germline gene differ at one end; a read error may be behind it. The rearrangement uses TRBV29-1 and TRBJ2-5; TRBD2 matches 11 bases. Germline CDR1 is SQVTM and CDR2 is ANQGSEA. The CDR3 consists of 16 residues. The CDR3 coding sequence is TGTAGCGTTGAAGATCGCCTAGCGGGAGGTACAGAGACCCAGTACTTC. Translated, it gives CSVEDRLAGGTETQYF.

Worth noting for this clonotype: Sequence at one end of the junction differs from germline and may be a read error. The V call is TRBV11-2, the J call TRBJ2-1, with D possibly being TRBD1 (5 bases). The germline V gene has CDR1 SGHAT and CDR2 FQNNGV. This CDR3 comprises 17 residues. The CDR3, as DNA: TGTGCCATCAGCTTCCACCAGGGCATCAGCTCCTACAATGAGCAGCTCTTC. This codes for CAISFHQGISSYNEQLF.

V and J are TRBV28 and TRBJ2-1, with D maybe TRBD2 (6 bases). The CDR3 covers 15 residues. V was shortened by 6 bases and J by 2 bases, with 14 bases between the two germline ends. The germline gives CDR1 MDHEN, CDR2 SYDVKM. CDR3: CASSPRGGAYNEQFF. The CDR3 nucleotides read TGTGCCAGCAGCCCGCGGGGCGGGGCCTACAATGAGCAGTTCTTC.

The chain combines TRBV7-9 with TRBJ2-6; tentative D call: TRBD2 (5 bases). The CDR3 loop spans 18 amino acids. The V end lost 0 bases, the J end lost 0 bases, and 12 bases lay between the germline ends. Germline CDR1 is SEHNR and CDR2 is FQNEAQ (reference sequence). The CDR3 here is CASSLAQRALSGANVLTF. CDR3 nucleotide sequence: TGTGCCAGCAGCTTAGCCCAGAGGGCCCTCTCTGGGGCCAACGTCCTGACTTTC.

Many counts were recorded for this clonotype. The chain uses TRBV12-3 or TRBV12-4 and TRBJ1-2; maybe TRBD1 (5 bases). Trimming shortened V by 3 bases and J by 7 bases, and 12 bases separated the two germline ends. CDR3 length equals 13 residues. CDR3 residues: CASSLWGESGYTF. In DNA, the CDR3 is TGTGCCAGCAGTTTGTGGGGGGAGTCTGGCTACACCTTC.